The rows below give T cell receptor beta chains drawn from one sample of a study of graft-versus-host responses after intestinal transplantation. The protocol was immunoSEQ multiplex PCR, while the TCRdb copy is restricted to in-frame clones and leaves out a portion. In the table there are about 43,000 clones, approximately 95% of which are singletons. The material sequenced was PBMCs, taken about 11 months after intestinal transplant. The receptors were gathered from a human patient who received an intestinal transplant, so some T cells may come from the graft donor. The CDR3 runs from the conserved cysteine through the conserved F or W. The order of the fields is D gene, clone size, J gene, V gene, CDR3 protein, CDR3 DNA. A D gene is named only where the DNA matches it firmly. Size is stated for part of the rows, as once, few or many counts, or as a class when the clone is expanded.

TRBD1 | NA | TRBJ1-2 | TRBV4-1 | CASSQGTGGLGYTF | TGCGCCAGCAGCCAGGGTACAGGGGGGCTTGGCTACACCTTC
NA | NA | TRBJ2-1 | TRBV18 | CASSSGSEQFF | TGTGCCAGCTCGTCGGGGAGTGAGCAGTTCTTC
NA | NA | TRBJ2-7 | TRBV4-1 | CASSVPGLTYEQYF | TGCGCCAGCAGCGTACCGGGACTTACCTACGAGCAGTACTTC
NA | NA | TRBJ1-2 | TRBV9 | CASSVDATPNYGYTF | TGTGCCAGCAGCGTAGATGCGACCCCGAACTATGGCTACACCTTC
TRBD2 | NA | TRBJ2-5 | TRBV7-9 | CASSPFPTSGGALETQYF | TGTGCCAGCAGTCCATTTCCCACTAGCGGGGGGGCCCTGGAGACCCAGTACTTC
NA | NA | TRBJ2-7 | TRBV5-4 | CASSDQAGTQTYEQYF | TGTGCCAGCAGCGACCAAGCCGGGACACAAACCTACGAGCAGTACTTC
NA | few | TRBJ1-3 | TRBV10-3 | CAISVPRGDTIYF | TGTGCCATCAGTGTCCCCAGGGGAGACACCATATATTTT
TRBD2 | NA | TRBJ2-1 | TRBV13 | CASSLRLAGGEMYNEQFF | TGTGCCAGCAGCCTTAGACTAGCGGGAGGAGAAATGTACAATGAGCAGTTCTTC
NA | NA | TRBJ2-2 | TRBV6-1 | CASTTSWNTGELFF | TGTGCCAGCACCACTAGCTGGAACACCGGGGAGCTGTTTTTT
NA | NA | TRBJ2-3 | TRBV5-1 | CASNRGWRVTDTQYF | TGCGCCAGCAACCGGGGATGGAGGGTCACAGATACGCAGTATTTT
NA | NA | TRBJ1-4 | TRBV7-2 | CASSLDGLEKLFF | TGTGCCAGCAGCTTAGACGGGCTGGAAAAACTGTTTTTT
NA | NA | TRBJ2-2 | TRBV18 | CASSPGTGINTGELFF | TGTGCCAGCTCACCAGGTACAGGGATAAACACCGGGGAGCTGTTTTTT
NA | NA | TRBJ2-2 | TRBV30 | CAWGVPLGQAGPGELFF | TGTGCCTGGGGCGTACCTCTGGGCCAGGCAGGGCCCGGGGAGCTGTTTTTT
NA | NA | TRBJ2-1 | TRBV18 | CASSPPGGAQVKDQFF | TGTGCCAGCTCACCACCGGGAGGAGCTCAAGTAAAGGATCAGTTCTTC
NA | NA | TRBJ2-7 | TRBV10-2 | CASSGELRAYEQYF | TGCGCCAGCAGTGGGGAACTTAGGGCCTACGAGCAGTACTTC
NA | NA | TRBJ1-1 | TRBV10-1 | CASSRDTSDTEAFF | TGCGCCAGCAGTAGGGACACTTCCGACACTGAAGCTTTCTTT
NA | NA | TRBJ2-3 | TRBV18 | CASSEEGLVDTQYF | TGTGCCAGCTCAGAGGAGGGTTTGGTGGATACGCAGTATTTT
TRBD2 | NA | TRBJ2-3 | TRBV11-2 | CASSRARTSGGSADTQYF | TGTGCCAGCAGCCGCGCGAGGACTAGCGGGGGGAGTGCAGATACGCAGTATTTT
NA | NA | TRBJ1-2 | TRBV6-5 | CASSDLGPTYGYTF | TGTGCCAGCAGTGATCTAGGGCCGACCTATGGCTACACCTTC
NA | NA | TRBJ2-3 | TRBV7-9 | CASSLGGFTDTQYF | TGTGCCAGCAGCTTAGGAGGCTTCACAGATACGCAGTATTTT
TRBD2 | NA | TRBJ2-7 | TRBV7-3 | CASSELAGVLYEQYF | TGTGCCAGCAGCGAACTAGCGGGAGTTCTTTACGAGCAGTACTTC
NA | NA | TRBJ1-2 | TRBV15 | CATSRDLLDSYTF | TGTGCCACCAGCAGAGATCTATTGGACAGCTACACCTTC
NA | NA | TRBJ1-5 | TRBV30 | CAYSGGVGQPQHF | TGTGCCTATTCCGGGGGGGTAGGCCAGCCCCAGCATTTT
TRBD1 | NA | TRBJ1-3 | TRBV6-1 | CAIDRAHSGNTIYF | TGTGCCATCGACAGGGCCCACTCTGGAAACACCATATATTTT
NA | once | TRBJ1-4 | TRBV5-5 | CASSSGRFNEKLFF | TGTGCCAGCAGCTCCGGACGGTTTAATGAAAAACTGTTTTTT
NA | NA | TRBJ2-4 | TRBV6-5 | CASSYSDPGENIQYF | TGTGCCAGCAGTTACTCCGATCCAGGGGAAAACATTCAGTACTTC
TRBD2 | NA | TRBJ2-1 | TRBV6-5 | CASSYLAGGNNEQFF | TGTGCCAGCAGTTATCTAGCGGGGGGTAACAATGAGCAGTTCTTC
NA | NA | TRBJ2-7 | TRBV4-1 | CASSQEWTSLYEQYF | TGCGCCAGCAGCCAAGAGTGGACAAGCCTCTACGAGCAGTACTTC
NA | NA | TRBJ1-1 | TRBV11-1 | CASSLFRDTEAFF | TGTGCCAGCAGCTTATTCCGGGACACTGAAGCTTTCTTT
NA | NA | TRBJ2-7 | TRBV6-9 | CASSSGNVDEQYF | TGTGCCAGCAGTTCAGGGAATGTCGACGAGCAGTACTTC
TRBD2 | NA | TRBJ2-1 | TRBV7-3 | CASSLTSGGASDNEQFF | TGTGCCAGCAGCTTAACTAGCGGGGGGGCTTCGGACAATGAGCAGTTCTTC
NA | once | TRBJ2-3 | TRBV27 | CASSPPWAADTQYF | TGTGCCAGCAGCCCCCCTTGGGCGGCAGATACGCAGTATTTT
NA | NA | TRBJ1-2 | TRBV14 | CASSRETGGGYTF | TGTGCCAGCAGCCGGGAGACAGGAGGGGGCTACACCTTC
NA | NA | TRBJ2-1 | TRBV27 | CASWDLSSEQFF | TGTGCCAGCTGGGATCTTTCCAGCGAGCAGTTCTTC
NA | NA | TRBJ1-1 | TRBV6-5 | CASRRYNDGESFF | TGTGCCAGCCGACGGTACAACGACGGTGAATCTTTCTTT
NA | NA | TRBJ2-5 | TRBV10-3 | CAISESAGQETQYF | TGTGCCATCAGTGAGTCTGCAGGCCAAGAGACCCAGTACTTC
NA | NA | TRBJ2-7 | TRBV6-5 | CASSSPGVTDEQYF | TGTGCCAGCAGTTCCCCAGGGGTTACCGACGAGCAGTACTTC
NA | NA | TRBJ1-2 | TRBV11-2 | CASSLEAGANYGYTF | TGTGCCAGCAGCTTAGAGGCAGGAGCTAACTATGGCTACACCTTC
TRBD1 | NA | TRBJ1-1 | TRBV19 | CASSAGGGRLREAFF | TGTGCCAGTAGCGCAGGGGGCGGAAGATTACGGGAAGCTTTCTTT
NA | NA | TRBJ1-4 | TRBV6-1 | CASSEFNEKLFF | TGTGCCAGCAGTGAATTTAATGAAAAACTGTTTTTT
TRBD1 | NA | TRBJ1-2 | TRBV6-4 | CASSVHRGNGYTF | TGTGCCAGCAGTGTACACAGGGGCAATGGCTACACCTTC
NA | NA | TRBJ2-1 | TRBV5-1 | CASRLSTLYGNEQFF | TGCGCCAGCAGACTGAGCACCCTTTATGGCAATGAGCAGTTCTTC
TRBD2 | NA | TRBJ2-3 | TRBV5-1 | CASSLFSSREWSSDTQYF | TGCGCCAGCAGCTTGTTTTCTTCGCGGGAGTGGTCCTCAGATACGCAGTATTTT
TRBD1 | NA | TRBJ1-4 | TRBV5-1 | CASSLGDRPGEKLFF | TGCGCCAGCAGCTTGGGGGACAGACCGGGGGAAAAACTGTTTTTT